This T cell receptor beta chain emerged from a study of T cells after yellow fever vaccination. Study conclusions and caveats: Clonotypes appearing in both CD4 and CD8 compartments existed, and their share was small.

As regards this clonotype: Its antigen remains unknown.

A single record per CDR3 protein comes from TCRdb applying MiXCR to the 5' RACE reads. The table lists 510,000 or so distinct CDR3 sequences, about 19% of them singletons. Trimming removed 0 bases from V and 5 bases from J; junction bases left unmatched: 8. Germline V gene lookup returns CDR1 DFQATT and CDR2 SNEGSKA (reference sequence). The CDR3 covers 15 residues. Specimen: PBMCs, collected 15 days after the yellow fever booster vaccination. The chain couples TRBV20-1 to TRBJ2-5; 8 bases align to TRBD2. The source of this sequence is a young man who received the YFV17D yellow fever vaccine. The CDR3 reads CSARDPGGGEETQYF. CDR3 DNA: TGCAGTGCTAGAGACCCCGGGGGGGGTGAGGAGACCCAGTACTTC.